A single sample gave rise to the 9 T cell receptor beta chains below, sequenced in a study of OX40 agonist ivuxolimab in advanced cancers. Sequencing was performed with immunoSEQ multiplex PCR; in TCRdb, only in-frame clones are kept and a portion is missing. The sample holds about 73,000 clones, approximately 89% seen once. The material sequenced was CD4+ or CD8+ T cells sorted from blood, taken in a trial of the OX40 agonist ivuxolimab. These TCRs come from an adult with an advanced solid tumor such as melanoma, head and neck, liver or kidney cancer.

The chain recombines TRBV5-8 with TRBJ2-3; D unclear. V was clipped by 0 bases and J by 4 bases, with 3 bases between them. This CDR3 spans 12 amino acids. The germline V gene encodes CDR1 SGHTS and CDR2 YDEGEE. CDR3 sequence (DNA): TGTGCCAGCAGCTTGGCGGCAGATACGCAGTATTTT. This translates into CASSLAADTQYF.

About this clone: This same CDR3 is encoded by further DNA sequences in the sample. The chain links TRBV14 to TRBJ1-1; no clear D gene. The CDR3 length is 13 residues. The V gene lost 0 bases and the J gene lost 1 base, with 3 bases spanning the gap. Germline lookup yields CDR1 SGHDN and CDR2 FVKESK. This CDR3 reads CASSQDRNTEAFF. For the CDR3, the DNA is TGTGCCAGCAGCCAAGATCGGAACACTGAAGCTTTCTTT.

The chain employs TRBV5-1 and TRBJ1-2; a weak D match, TRBD1 (5 bases). Between the trimmed V and J ends, which lost 3 bases and 8 bases, there was a span of 17 bases. The CDR3 spans 14 residues. CDR1 is SGHRS, CDR2 YFSETQ, per germline. This CDR3 is CASSSANQGGGYTF. The CDR3 bases are TGCGCCAGCAGCTCTGCAAATCAGGGTGGCGGCTACACCTTC.

This clone was seen a single time. The rearrangement uses TRBV5-1 and TRBJ2-3; D call uncertain. The CDR3 consists of 14 residues. V lost 1 base and J lost 2, with 8 bases in between. CDR1 and CDR2 (germline): SGHRS, YFSETQ. DNA of the CDR3: TGCGCCAGCAGCTTGATCCAGCTCACAGATACGCAGTATTTT. Its protein is CASSLIQLTDTQYF.

The rearrangement joins TRBV7-9 to TRBJ1-5; tentative D call: TRBD1 (5 bases). CDR3 length: 15 amino acids. CDR1 SEHNR and CDR2 FQNEAQ come from the germline V gene (reference sequence). Trimming removed 1 base from V and 5 bases from J, with 12 bases in between. CDR3 DNA sequence: TGTGCCAGCAGCTTAGGCGCAGGGAGGGATCAGCCCCAGCATTTT. Its protein product is CASSLGAGRDQPQHF.

The chain combines TRBV9 with TRBJ2-1; TRBD2 is a possible D gene (5 bases). Germline CDR1 is SGDLS and CDR2 is YYNGEE. Trimming took 0 bases from V and 6 from J, leaving 13 bases between them. The CDR3 has 15 residues. CDR3 in amino acids: CASSVGISAGNEQFF. CDR3 nucleotide sequence: TGTGCCAGCAGCGTAGGGATTAGCGCGGGCAATGAGCAGTTCTTC.

CDR3 bases: TGCGCCAGCAGCCCAGGGGGCTATGAGCAGTTCTTC. It yields the protein CASSPGGYEQFF. The chain carries TRBV4-1 and TRBJ2-1; 8 bases are a match to TRBD1. The V and J ends lost 4 bases and 8 bases, in that order; junction bases with no gene match: 1. This CDR3 is 12 amino acids long. Per germline, CDR1 MGHRA and CDR2 YSYEKL.

V gene TRBV21-1 combines with J gene TRBJ1-5; the table calls TRBD1, which could not be checked here. TRBV21-1 is shown as a pseudogene. The CDR3 covers 18 residues. Here the CDR3 reads CASSKRAGLKDSNQPQHF. The CDR3 DNA sequence: TGTGCCAGCAGCAAACGGGCAGGGCTAAAAGATAGCAATCAGCCCCAGCATTTT.

The chain employs TRBV9 and TRBJ2-7; 8 bases align to TRBD1. Germline values: CDR1 SGDLS, CDR2 YYNGEE. The CDR3 totals 16 residues. V dropped 0 bases and J dropped 6; count of bases not matched to a gene: 11. Written as DNA, the CDR3 is TGTGCCAGCAGCGTAGGGACAGGGAATTCACTAGGCGAGCAGTACTTC. This encodes CASSVGTGNSLGEQYF.